This TCR beta chain was identified during a study of technical replicates of blood from a few donors. Assay used: immunoSEQ multiplex PCR; TCRdb lists only in-frame clones, some missing. This table has more than 45,000 clones, approximately 95% appearing once. Trimming left V 4 bases short and J 7 bases short, with 8 bases between. The CDR3 loop spans 10 amino acids. Germline CDR1 is SQVTM and CDR2 is ANQGSEA. Sequences were obtained from PBMCs. This chain links TRBV29-1 with TRBJ2-7; D is undetermined. The sequence came from a human donor in good health. Some clones in this sample may be carry-over from other donors' samples. The CDR3 sequence is CSVVAEEQYF. CDR3 bases: TGCAGCGTTGTGGCCGAAGAGCAGTACTTC.